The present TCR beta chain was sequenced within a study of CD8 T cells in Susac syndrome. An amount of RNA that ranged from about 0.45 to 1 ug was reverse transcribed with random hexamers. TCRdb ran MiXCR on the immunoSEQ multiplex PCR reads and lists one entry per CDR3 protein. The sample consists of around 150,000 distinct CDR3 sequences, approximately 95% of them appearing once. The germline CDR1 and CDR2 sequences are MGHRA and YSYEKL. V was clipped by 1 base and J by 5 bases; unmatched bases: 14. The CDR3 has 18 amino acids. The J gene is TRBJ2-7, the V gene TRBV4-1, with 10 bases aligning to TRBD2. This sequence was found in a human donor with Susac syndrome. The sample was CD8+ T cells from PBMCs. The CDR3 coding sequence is TGCGCCAGCAGCCAAGCAGGACTAGCGGAAACCCCGAGTAACGAGCAGTACTTC. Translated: CASSQAGLAETPSNEQYF.